The present entry profiles one T cell receptor (beta chain) with its context. The antigen is undetermined. The data were taken from a study of long-term antiretroviral therapy in people with HIV. A v3.0 immunoSEQ assay was performed at survey level. The protocol was immunoSEQ multiplex PCR, while the TCRdb copy is restricted to in-frame clones and leaves out a portion. Of about 41,000 clones listed, about 94% are singletons. Points from the study as a whole: Spans of CDR3 length were tighter for HIV repertoires than for controls.

The CDR3 length is 11 residues. CDR1 SQVTM and CDR2 ANQGSEA come from the germline V gene. Trimming removed 2 bases from V and 4 bases from J, with 5 bases in between. This TCR derives from a man aged 30 to 45 with HIV. The material sequenced was unsorted PBMCs, taken 9 to 9.5 years after starting antiretroviral therapy. The chain has TRBV29-1 and TRBJ2-5; D remains ambiguous. CDR3 nucleotides: TGCAGCGTTGAACATAGAGAGACCCAGTACTTC. It yields the protein CSVEHRETQYF.